These 29 T cell receptor beta chains originate from one sample sequenced in a study of T-cell reconstitution after alpha-beta-depleted transplantation in children. Unique molecular identifiers were incorporated when the TCRbeta library was constructed. TCRdb recomputed calls from the PCR reads with MiXCR, one row per CDR3 protein. The table records roughly 120,000 distinct CDR3 sequences, around a tenth of them present only once. Sequencing was performed on PBMCs from the stem cell graft donor, taken from the stem cell graft. Every receptor here comes from a human donor who donated a stem cell graft to a child with acute lymphoblastic leukemia.

V and J are TRBV4-3 and TRBJ2-1; 11 positions match TRBD2. CDR1 is LGHNA and CDR2 is YSLEER in the germline V gene. V dropped 0 bases and J dropped 5; count of bases not matched to a gene: 3. The CDR3 is 16 residues long. The CDR3 loop reads CASSQDSGGANNEQFF. CDR3 DNA sequence: TGCGCCAGCAGCCAAGATAGCGGGGGGGCCAACAATGAGCAGTTCTTC.

This clonotype was seen only a few times. A much larger clone is a single base away; this may be a read error. This chain connects TRBV5-1 to TRBJ2-4; D may correspond to TRBD1 or TRBD2 (6 bases each). The germline CDR1 and CDR2 sequences are SGHRS and YFSETQ. This CDR3 has 13 residues. The CDR3 bases are TGCGCCAGCAGCCTGGGGGGACAAAACAGTCAGTACTTC. This sequence encodes CASSLGGQNSQYF.

This sequence joins TRBV3-1 and TRBJ2-1; the match to TRBD2 covers 9 bases. With V trimmed by 10 bases and J by 9 bases, 16 bases remained unmatched. The germline gives CDR1 LGHDT, CDR2 YNNKEL (reference sequence). The CDR3 runs to 15 residues. The CDR3 is CATCHSGTSRGEQFF. As DNA, the CDR3 is TGTGCCACCTGCCACTCTGGGACTAGCCGGGGTGAGCAGTTCTTC.

There are many counts of this clonotype. The DNA for the CDR3 is TGTGCCAGCAGTCTATCAACGGGACAAGGAGACGAGCAGTACTTC. This encodes CASSLSTGQGDEQYF. The chain combines TRBV12-3 or TRBV12-4 with TRBJ2-7, with D perhaps matching TRBD1 (6 bases). V was shortened by 5 bases and J by 5 bases, with 19 bases between the two germline ends. The CDR3 contains 15 residues.

This clonotype was detected ten times or more. J is TRBJ2-1 and V is TRBV7-9; the D is unclear. With 5 bases removed from V and 8 bases from J, the gap between germline ends came to 19 bases. Germline lookup yields CDR1 SEHNR and CDR2 FQNEAQ (reference sequence). There are 15 residues in the CDR3. In DNA, the CDR3 is TGTGCCAGCAGCCATACCTCAGGCGTCTGGGATGAGCAGTTCTTC. It translates to CASSHTSGVWDEQFF.

This clonotype was seen many times. The chain employs TRBV7-6 and TRBJ1-4; perhaps TRBD1 as D (5 bases). CDR3 length equals 17 residues. Per germline, CDR1 SGHVS and CDR2 FNYEAQ. Trimming took off 1 base at V and 8 bases at J, with 20 bases between the two ends. CDR3 sequence (DNA): TGTGCCAGCAGCTTAGGACGGCAGGGCCCGGGAATGGAAAAACTGTTTTTT. This codes for CASSLGRQGPGMEKLFF.

This clonotype was picked up many times. The chain links TRBV5-5 to TRBJ1-6; D may be TRBD1 (6 bases). The length of the CDR3 is 16 residues. Between the trimmed V and J ends, which lost 2 bases and 7 bases, there was a span of 16 bases. Germline loops: CDR1 SGHKS, CDR2 YYEKEE (reference sequence). The CDR3 protein is CASSFGNRATNSPLHF. DNA for the CDR3: TGTGCCAGCAGCTTCGGGAACAGGGCCACCAATTCACCCCTCCACTTT.

At least ten counts were recorded for this clonotype. The V gene is TRBV5-1, the J gene TRBJ2-1, with D perhaps matching TRBD1 (6 bases). The V and J ends lost 3 bases and 4 bases respectively, with 17 bases between them. The V gene's germline CDR1 is SGHRS and CDR2 YFSETQ. The CDR3 totals 16 residues. CDR3 amino acids: CASSYSSGAVYNEQFF. For the CDR3, the DNA is TGCGCCAGCAGCTACAGTTCAGGGGCCGTTTACAATGAGCAGTTCTTC.

This clonotype was seen ten or more times. The chain employs TRBV6-5 and TRBJ2-2, with D maybe TRBD2 (5 bases). The germline V and J ends were trimmed by 2 bases and 2 bases, with 9 bases remaining between them. CDR3 length: 15 residues. Germline CDR1 reads MNHEY; CDR2 reads SVGAGI. The CDR3 coding sequence is TGTGCCAGCAGTTACAGGGAGAGTAACACCGGGGAGCTGTTTTTT. Translating gives CASSYRESNTGELFF.

Worth noting for this clonotype: This may arise from a read error, as a much more abundant clone is one base away. This rearrangement joins TRBV27 to TRBJ1-1, with 9 bases identical to TRBD1. Germline V gene lookup returns CDR1 MNHEY and CDR2 SMNVEV (reference sequence). Trimming took 6 bases from V and 11 from J; bases not matched to a gene: 13. The CDR3 sequence is 14 residues long. The CDR3 sequence: CASRRQGGRGDAFF. The CDR3 coding sequence is TGTGCCAGCAGGAGACAGGGGGGACGAGGTGACGCTTTCTTT.

This clonotype was seen many times. The chain recombines TRBV10-3 with TRBJ2-3; 7 positions match TRBD2. Losses at the gene ends were 0 bases for V and 1 base for J; bases not matched to a gene: 4. CDR3 length equals 16 residues. Germline V lookup: CDR1 ENHRY, CDR2 SYGVKD. CDR3 coding DNA: TGTGCCATCAGTGAGTCCGGCGGGGGAGGCACAGATACGCAGTATTTT. This sequence encodes CAISESGGGGTDTQYF.

This clonotype was seen ten or more times. The chain is built from TRBV7-6 and TRBJ2-7; 9 bases are shared with TRBD1. J lost 7 bases, V lost 4 bases, and 8 bases had no gene match. The CDR3 contains 14 residues. The germline V gene has CDR1 SGHVS and CDR2 FNYEAQ. CDR3 in amino acids: CASSSTGGSGEQYF. CDR3 bases: TGTGCCAGCAGCTCCACAGGGGGCTCGGGTGAGCAGTACTTC.

There are many counts of this clonotype. The chain couples TRBV20-1 to TRBJ1-1; D is unclear. V lost 0 bases and J 5 bases, leaving 4 bases between the germline ends. The CDR3 runs to 11 residues. Germline V gives CDR1 DFQATT, CDR2 SNEGSKA (reference sequence). The CDR3 DNA sequence: TGCAGTGCTAGAGATCTTACTGAAGCTTTCTTT. Residues: CSARDLTEAFF.

CDR3 protein: CASSLRTGANFSGANVLTF. CDR3 nucleotide sequence: TGTGCCAGCAGTTTAAGGACAGGGGCAAACTTCTCTGGGGCCAACGTCCTGACTTTC. The rearrangement uses TRBV28 and TRBJ2-6, with 9 bases identical to TRBD1. Germline CDR1 is MDHEN and CDR2 is SYDVKM. Trimming removed 2 bases from V and 0 bases from J; junction bases left unmatched: 8. This CDR3 spans 19 amino acids.

Ten or more counts support this clonotype. The chain uses TRBV20-1 and TRBJ2-7; D is possibly TRBD2 (5 bases). Germline loops: CDR1 DFQATT, CDR2 SNEGSKA (reference sequence). The V end was cut by 0 bases, the J end by 6 bases, with 18 bases between. The CDR3 is made up of 15 amino acids. CDR3 sequence (DNA): TGCAGTGCTAGAGATATTGGAGCGGTCCTCATCGAGCAGTACTTC. The encoded protein is CSARDIGAVLIEQYF.

In its sample, this clonotype was seen many times. The V call is TRBV10-3, the J call TRBJ1-2, with unresolved D. V was clipped by 10 bases and J by 2 bases, with 20 bases between them. Germline CDR1 ENHRY, CDR2 SYGVKD. CDR3 length: 15 amino acids. The CDR3 loop is CATAPTGFTNYGYTF. CDR3 coding DNA: TGTGCCACCGCCCCTACGGGATTTACGAACTATGGCTACACCTTC.

This clonotype was observed at least ten times. The chain is built from TRBV9 and TRBJ2-3; 9 nucleotides align to TRBD2. J was trimmed by 1 base and V by 7 bases; bases with no gene match: 7. CDR3 length equals 15 residues. CDR1 and CDR2 from the germline V gene are SGDLS and YYNGEE. The CDR3 reads CASGRSGGRTDTQYF. Written as DNA, the CDR3 is TGTGCCAGCGGACGTAGCGGGGGCCGCACAGATACGCAGTATTTT.

This clonotype was detected ten times or more. The rearrangement joins TRBV29-1 to TRBJ2-1; perhaps TRBD1 as D (8 bases). With 6 bases removed from V and 4 bases from J, the gap between germline ends came to 22 bases. The CDR3 is made up of 16 amino acids. The V gene's germline CDR1 is SQVTM and CDR2 ANQGSEA. Here the CDR3 reads CSVEGGQGARYNEQFF. CDR3 bases: TGCAGCGTCGAGGGGGGGCAGGGGGCGAGGTACAATGAGCAGTTCTTC.

There are many counts of this clonotype. The chain carries TRBV15 and TRBJ2-4; 9 bases fit TRBD2. Per the germline V gene, CDR1 is LNHNV and CDR2 is YYDKDF (reference sequence). With V trimmed by 0 bases and J by 8 bases, 14 bases remained unmatched. This CDR3 has 18 residues. Here the CDR3 DNA reads TGTGCCACCAGCAGAGATCTTCCAAAAGCGGGAGGCAGGGACATTCAGTACTTC. As protein: CATSRDLPKAGGRDIQYF.

This clonotype was seen ten or more times. This sequence joins TRBV5-1 and TRBJ1-5, with unresolved D. Germline values: CDR1 SGHRS, CDR2 YFSETQ. CDR3 length: 13 amino acids. Trimming stripped 4 bases from V and 0 bases from J, with 5 bases between. CDR3 sequence (DNA): TGCGCCAGCAGCCGTGATAGCAATCAGCCCCAGCATTTT. Protein product: CASSRDSNQPQHF. The variable domain in full, with the rest retrieved from reference TRBV5-1 and TRBJ1-5, is KAGVTQTPRYLIKTRGQQVTLSCSPISGHRSVSWYQQTPGQGLQFLFEYFSETQRNKGNFPGRFSGRQFSNSRSEMNVSTLELGDSALYLCASSRDSNQPQHFGDGTRLSIL.

Notes on this clonotype: This may be a read error, as it is one base from a much larger clone. The chain is built from TRBV20-1 and TRBJ2-1; 12 nucleotides align to TRBD2. In germline, CDR1 is DFQATT, CDR2 SNEGSKA (reference sequence). The CDR3 contains 17 residues. CDR3 coding DNA: TGCTGTGCTAGGGCTAGGGCTAGCGGGAGGGTAGGCAATGAGCAGTTCTTC. Translation: CCARARASGRVGNEQFF.

This clonotype showed up just a few times. The chain uses TRBV4-1 and TRBJ2-7; 10 positions match TRBD1. The germline V gene has CDR1 MGHRA and CDR2 YSYEKL. This CDR3 has 15 residues. V lost 4 bases to trimming and J lost 3 bases; unmatched junction nucleotides: 6. The CDR3 DNA is TGCGCCAGCAGCCGGACCGGGACAGGGGTCTACGAGCAGTACTTC. This encodes CASSRTGTGVYEQYF.

The chain couples TRBV18 to TRBJ2-7; 9 bases line up with TRBD1. The CDR3 loop spans 13 amino acids. V shed 1 base and J 6 bases; nucleotides not matched to a gene: 1. The germline V gene has CDR1 KGHSH and CDR2 LQKENI. CDR3 sequence: CASSPQTGGEQYF. The CDR3 DNA sequence: TGTGCCAGCTCACCACAGACAGGGGGCGAGCAGTACTTC. The full variable domain, in which reference TRBV18 and TRBJ2-7 provide the parts outside the CDR3, is NAGVMQNPRHLVRRRGQEARLRCSPMKGHSHVYWYRQLPEEGLKFMVYLQKENIIDESGMPKERFSAEFPKEGPSILRIQQVVRGDSAAYFCASSPQTGGEQYFGPGTRLTVT.

There are many counts of this clonotype. The chain is built from TRBV5-1 and TRBJ1-2; 8 nucleotides match TRBD1. The CDR3 totals 16 residues. Germline V gives CDR1 SGHRS, CDR2 YFSETQ. The V gene end was trimmed by 4 bases and the J gene end by 6 bases; junction bases not matched to a gene: 14. In DNA, the CDR3 is TGCGCCAGCAGCCAGGGGGACAGGCTACCTGGTCATGGCTACACCTTC. It specifies CASSQGDRLPGHGYTF. The full variable domain, completed using reference TRBV5-1 and TRBJ1-2, is KAGVTQTPRYLIKTRGQQVTLSCSPISGHRSVSWYQQTPGQGLQFLFEYFSETQRNKGNFPGRFSGRQFSNSRSEMNVSTLELGDSALYLCASSQGDRLPGHGYTFGSGTRLTVV.

The chain is built from TRBV3-1 and TRBJ2-1, with 8 nucleotides matching TRBD1. The CDR3 consists of 17 residues. Germline V lookup: CDR1 LGHDT, CDR2 YNNKEL (reference sequence). After removal of 0 bases from V and 7 bases from J, the junction contained 11 bases not matched to a gene. The CDR3 region has the DNA TGTGCCAGCAGCCAAGACCAGAGACAGGGGTTCTGGAATGAGCAGTTCTTC. The encoded protein is CASSQDQRQGFWNEQFF.

About this clonotype: A single base separates this from a much larger clone, so it may be a read error. This chain joins TRBV3-1 and TRBJ2-7, with TRBD2 identical over 16 bases. There are 18 residues in the CDR3. Per germline, CDR1 LGHDT and CDR2 YNNKEL (reference sequence). Unmatched junction bases numbered 11, after V lost 7 bases and J lost 2 bases. As DNA, the CDR3 is TGTGCCAGCACCCCGAAGGGACTAGCGGGAGGGCCCCCCTACGAGCAGTACTTC. It yields the protein CASTPKGLAGGPPYEQYF.

This clonotype was seen many times. The chain joins TRBV27 to TRBJ2-6; D is unclear. CDR1 is MNHEY, CDR2 SMNVEV, per germline (reference sequence). The CDR3 runs to 15 residues. V gave up 6 bases and J gave up 2 bases, with 11 bases separating them. The DNA of the CDR3 is TGTGCCAGCAGCCCCCGGAGAACTGGGGCCAACGTCCTGACTTTC. This codes for CASSPRRTGANVLTF.

This clonotype was counted ten times or more. The chain joins TRBV7-2 to TRBJ2-1; 10 bases map to TRBD2. Germline V gene sequence: CDR1 SGHTA, CDR2 FQGNSA. V dropped 10 bases and J dropped 7; count of bases not matched to a gene: 13. This CDR3 region has 15 residues. The CDR3 loop is CATKGGLAGANEQFF. As DNA, the CDR3 is TGTGCCACTAAAGGGGGCCTAGCGGGAGCGAATGAGCAGTTCTTC. Filled out from reference TRBV7-2 and TRBJ2-1, the complete variable domain reads GAGVSQSPSNKVTEKGKDVELRCDPISGHTALYWYRQSLGQGLEFLIYFQGNSAPDKSGLPSDRFSAERTGGSVSTLTIQRTQQEDSAVYLCATKGGLAGANEQFFGPGTRLTVL.

Ten or more counts support this clonotype. The chain employs TRBV20-1 and TRBJ2-1; 7 bases map to TRBD2. Germline trimming cut 0 bases from V and 0 bases from J; bases unmatched to any gene: 11. Germline loops: CDR1 DFQATT, CDR2 SNEGSKA (reference sequence). This CDR3 comprises 18 residues. The CDR3 reads CSARDLGRGGASYNEQFF. The DNA of the CDR3 is TGCAGTGCTAGAGATCTAGGGAGGGGAGGGGCCTCCTACAATGAGCAGTTCTTC.